These T cell receptor beta chains were read from a single sample in a study of T cell changes during pregnancy in multiple sclerosis. Assay used: immunoSEQ multiplex PCR; TCRdb lists only in-frame clones, some missing. Of more than 65,000 clones in the sample, around nine tenths are singletons; the top ten hold around 0.2%. Sample: CD4+ T cells from peripheral blood mononuclear cells, taken before pregnancy. Receptors originate from a female donor with multiple sclerosis, enrolled in a pregnancy study. CDR3s include the opening cysteine and the closing phenylalanine or tryptophan. A D gene is named only where the DNA matches it firmly. Expanded clones get a size class; other rows say once, few or many, or leave the size out.

clone_size | j_call | v_call | d_call | cdr3_nt | cdr3_aa
- | TRBJ2-2 | TRBV7-3 | - | TGTGCCAGCAGCCCCCTTGGGAGCACCGGGGAGCTGTTTTTT | CASSPLGSTGELFF
- | TRBJ2-7 | TRBV25-1 | - | TGTGCCAGCAGCGAACAGGGATTCGACTACGAGCAGTACTTC | CASSEQGFDYEQYF
- | TRBJ2-2 | TRBV6-6 | - | TGTGCCAGCAGTTACTTTTCCGGGAGTACCGGGGAGCTGTTTTTT | CASSYFSGSTGELFF
- | TRBJ1-1 | TRBV5-1 | TRBD1 | TGCGCCAGCAGCTTTACAGGGGTCAGCATGAACACTGAAGCTTTCTTT | CASSFTGVSMNTEAFF
- | TRBJ1-3 | TRBV7-3 | TRBD1 | TGTGCCAGCAGCTTAAATCCAGGGGGCCAGGGAAACACCATATATTTT | CASSLNPGGQGNTIYF
- | TRBJ2-3 | TRBV5-1 | - | TGCGCCAGCAGCTTGGATCAGGGATCAGATACGCAGTATTTT | CASSLDQGSDTQYF
- | TRBJ2-3 | TRBV6-1 | - | TGTGCCAGCAGTGAGAATTTAGCGAGAAGCACAGATACGCAGTATTTT | CASSENLARSTDTQYF
- | TRBJ1-5 | TRBV6-1 | - | TGTGCCAGCACCACGGTGCGGGTAAATCAGCCCCAGCATTTT | CASTTVRVNQPQHF
- | TRBJ2-1 | TRBV5-1 | TRBD2 | TGCGCCAGCAGCTTAGGAGCGGGAGGGAACAATGAGCAGTTCTTC | CASSLGAGGNNEQFF
- | TRBJ1-1 | TRBV28 | - | TGTGCCAGCAGCTTGGGGTACCAGGGTGGAGCTTTCTTT | CASSLGYQGGAFF
- | TRBJ2-3 | TRBV18 | - | TGTGCCAGCTCCTCACGGGGAGACCTAGGCACAGATACGCAGTATTTT | CASSSRGDLGTDTQYF
once | TRBJ2-6 | TRBV9 | - | TGTGCCAGCAGCGTTAGGGCCGCGGGGTCTGGGGCCAACGTCCTGACTTTC | CASSVRAAGSGANVLTF
- | TRBJ1-5 | TRBV6-5 | - | TGTGCCAGCAGTTTAACCAGGGGTGGCAATCAGCCCCAGCATTTT | CASSLTRGGNQPQHF
- | TRBJ2-2 | TRBV10-3 | TRBD1 | TGTGCCATCAAGGATGGGCAGGGGGCGGCCGGGGAGCTGTTTTTT | CAIKDGQGAAGELFF